This T cell receptor beta chain comes out of a study of Ad26.COV2.S vaccination and SARS-CoV-2 variants. About the research overall: The Ad26.COV2.S arm of the COV1001 trial was where the donor was placed.

The sample's treatment: roughly 20 received Ad26.COV2.S at low or high dose, single or two shots; 5 received placebo; per-sample allocation not given. Day 63 after the first vaccine or placebo injection was the time point for sampling. Ad26 vector vaccine expressed Wuhan-strain SARS-CoV-2 spike. The repertoire was sequenced with immunoSEQ multiplex PCR; TCRdb's copy has only in-frame clones and lacks some. Of a few hundred thousand clones listed, roughly 88% are singletons. A note on this clone: Antigen unknown.

There are 12 residues in the CDR3. Trimming stripped 1 base from V and 7 bases from J, with 11 bases between. Germline V gene sequence: CDR1 SQVTM, CDR2 ANQGSEA. Study-level results: There was a possibility that the TCR breadth and depth analyses underestimated total T cell responses. Breadth, reportedly substantial, characterized the spike-specific CD8+ and CD4+ T cell responses after vaccination.

This sample comprised peripheral blood, obtained in a trial of Ad26.COV2.S vaccine versus placebo. This clonotype originated in a person between 18 and 59 years old who received the Ad26.COV2.S COVID-19 vaccine or a placebo. The chain combines TRBV29-1 with TRBJ2-7; possibly TRBD2 for D (5 bases). The CDR3 DNA reads TGCAGCGTTGAAGGTGAGGGTGAAGAGCAGTACTTC. It specifies CSVEGEGEEQYF.